This T cell receptor (beta chain) was sequenced for a study of CD8+CD57+ T cells in acquired aplastic anemia. TCR beta VDJ and CDR3 profiling used genomic DNA as template. TCRdb re-analysed the reads in MiXCR, keeping a single row per CDR3 protein. Of some 410,000 distinct CDR3 sequences in the sample, around 68% were seen once. Germline CDR1 SGHVS, CDR2 FQNEAQ. The CDR3 spans 12 residues. In the case of this clonotype: An end of the junction differs from the germline gene, which may be a read error.

The TCR comes from a human donor in good health, serving as a control. This rearrangement joins TRBV7-8 to TRBJ2-2; D may be TRBD2 (6 bases). What was sequenced was sorted CD4+, CD8+, or CD8+CD57+ T cells (not recorded which) from PBMCs. The CDR3 region is CASSVQGGDLSF. As DNA, the CDR3 is TGTGCCAGCAGTGTACAAGGCGGGGACCTGTCTTTT.